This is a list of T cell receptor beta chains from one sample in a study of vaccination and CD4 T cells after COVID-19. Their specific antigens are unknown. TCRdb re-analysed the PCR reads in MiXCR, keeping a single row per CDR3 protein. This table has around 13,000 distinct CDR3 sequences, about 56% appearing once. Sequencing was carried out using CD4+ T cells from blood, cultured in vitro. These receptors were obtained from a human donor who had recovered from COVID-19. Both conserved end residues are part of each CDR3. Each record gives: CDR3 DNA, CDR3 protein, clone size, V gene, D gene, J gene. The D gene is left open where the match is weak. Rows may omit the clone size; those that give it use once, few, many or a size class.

CDR3nt: TGTGCCAGTAGACTCGAGGGGATGAACACTGAAGCTTTCTTT; CDR3aa: CASRLEGMNTEAFF; abundance: -; v_gene: TRBV19; d_gene: -; j_gene: TRBJ1-1
CDR3nt: TGTGCCAGTAGTATTATTACAACGGGGAACACTGAAGCTTTCTTT; CDR3aa: CASSIITTGNTEAFF; abundance: -; v_gene: TRBV19; d_gene: -; j_gene: TRBJ1-1
CDR3nt: TGTGCCAGTAGTATAGCCGGGACAAGGACGAACACTGAAGCTTTCTTT; CDR3aa: CASSIAGTRTNTEAFF; abundance: -; v_gene: TRBV19; d_gene: -; j_gene: TRBJ1-1
CDR3nt: TGTGCCAGCAGCTTAGATGATTACCCCTACAATGAGCAGTTCTTC; CDR3aa: CASSLDDYPYNEQFF; abundance: few; v_gene: TRBV11-2; d_gene: -; j_gene: TRBJ2-1
CDR3nt: TGTGCCATCAGTGAGGTCCGGGGAAAGGATCAGCCCCAGCATTTT; CDR3aa: CAISEVRGKDQPQHF; abundance: -; v_gene: TRBV10-3; d_gene: -; j_gene: TRBJ1-5
CDR3nt: TGTGCCACCCGCAAAGGCGGGAGGGCAGGTGATACGCAGTATTTT; CDR3aa: CATRKGGRAGDTQYF; abundance: -; v_gene: TRBV24-1; d_gene: TRBD2; j_gene: TRBJ2-3
CDR3nt: TGTGCCAGCAGCCCCTGGGACAGGCCCGATTCACCCCTCCACTTT; CDR3aa: CASSPWDRPDSPLHF; abundance: few; v_gene: TRBV7-2; d_gene: TRBD1; j_gene: TRBJ1-6
CDR3nt: TGTGCCAGCAGCTCCCCAGCGGGAGGGCGGGATACGCAGTATTTT; CDR3aa: CASSSPAGGRDTQYF; abundance: -; v_gene: TRBV5-4; d_gene: TRBD2; j_gene: TRBJ2-3
CDR3nt: TGTGCCACCAGTGATTTAACTAGCGGGAGGGAAGAGACCCAGTACTTC; CDR3aa: CATSDLTSGREETQYF; abundance: -; v_gene: TRBV24-1; d_gene: TRBD2; j_gene: TRBJ2-5
CDR3nt: TGTGCCAGCAGTCCCCGGACAGAGGGGTTGGCAGATACGCAGTATTTT; CDR3aa: CASSPRTEGLADTQYF; abundance: -; v_gene: TRBV27; d_gene: -; j_gene: TRBJ2-3
CDR3nt: TGTGCCAGCAGCACCCAAGGATACACTGAAGCTTTCTTT; CDR3aa: CASSTQGYTEAFF; abundance: -; v_gene: TRBV11-2; d_gene: -; j_gene: TRBJ1-1
CDR3nt: TGTGCCAGCAGCTTGTACCCAGAGAACACTGAAGCTTTCTTT; CDR3aa: CASSLYPENTEAFF; abundance: -; v_gene: TRBV5-5; d_gene: -; j_gene: TRBJ1-1
CDR3nt: TGTGCCAGCAGTTCGGGCCTCCCCGAGACCCAGTACTTC; CDR3aa: CASSSGLPETQYF; abundance: -; v_gene: TRBV7-9; d_gene: -; j_gene: TRBJ2-5
CDR3nt: TGTGCCAGCAGCGACAGGGGTGAGGACACTGAAGCTTTCTTT; CDR3aa: CASSDRGEDTEAFF; abundance: few; v_gene: TRBV2; d_gene: TRBD1; j_gene: TRBJ1-1
CDR3nt: TGTGCCAGCAGTTACGGCGGGAGGGCTTGGGAGCAGTACTTC; CDR3aa: CASSYGGRAWEQYF; abundance: -; v_gene: TRBV6-5; d_gene: TRBD2; j_gene: TRBJ2-7
CDR3nt: TGTGCCAGCAGCCCGCAGGGACTAGCGGGACCTTACAATGAGCAGTTCTTC; CDR3aa: CASSPQGLAGPYNEQFF; abundance: -; v_gene: TRBV7-9; d_gene: TRBD2; j_gene: TRBJ2-1
CDR3nt: TGTGCCAGCCGGGCCAGAGGGAGGAAGGCGCAGTATTTT; CDR3aa: CASRARGRKAQYF; abundance: few; v_gene: TRBV6-2/TRBV6-3; d_gene: -; j_gene: TRBJ2-3
CDR3nt: TGTGCCAGCTCACCAAGTACAGGGGATACTTCACCCCTCCACTTT; CDR3aa: CASSPSTGDTSPLHF; abundance: -; v_gene: TRBV18; d_gene: TRBD1; j_gene: TRBJ1-6
CDR3nt: TGTGCCAGCAGCCAAGATATAACCAGAAAGAACACTGAAGCTTTCTTT; CDR3aa: CASSQDITRKNTEAFF; abundance: -; v_gene: TRBV4-2; d_gene: -; j_gene: TRBJ1-1
CDR3nt: TGTGCCAGCAGCTTAGTTGGTCTGGCGGGGAATGAGCAGTTCTTC; CDR3aa: CASSLVGLAGNEQFF; abundance: -; v_gene: TRBV7-2; d_gene: -; j_gene: TRBJ2-1
CDR3nt: TGTGCCAGCAGTCGGGACAGAACCACAGATACGCAGTATTTT; CDR3aa: CASSRDRTTDTQYF; abundance: -; v_gene: TRBV2; d_gene: TRBD1; j_gene: TRBJ2-3
CDR3nt: TGTGCCAGCAGTCCCGACAGGGGGCCGTGGGGCACAGATACGCAGTATTTT; CDR3aa: CASSPDRGPWGTDTQYF; abundance: -; v_gene: TRBV27; d_gene: TRBD1; j_gene: TRBJ2-3
CDR3nt: TGTGCCACCAAACAGGAGGCCATCTCACCCCTCCACTTT; CDR3aa: CATKQEAISPLHF; abundance: few; v_gene: TRBV24-1; d_gene: -; j_gene: TRBJ1-6
CDR3nt: TGCAGTGCTAGGACCAGATTTGACACCATATATTTT; CDR3aa: CSARTRFDTIYF; abundance: -; v_gene: TRBV20-1; d_gene: -; j_gene: TRBJ1-3
CDR3nt: TGTGCCAGCAGCGAGCAGAGGGACACTGAAGCTTTCTTT; CDR3aa: CASSEQRDTEAFF; abundance: few; v_gene: TRBV6-1; d_gene: -; j_gene: TRBJ1-1
CDR3nt: TGTGCCAGCATCTTCTACCGGGACAGTCATCGAGGTGAAGCTTTCTTT; CDR3aa: CASIFYRDSHRGEAFF; abundance: few; v_gene: TRBV6-1; d_gene: TRBD1; j_gene: TRBJ1-1
CDR3nt: TGTGCCACCAGTGATTCGAGGATACAGGATACGCAGTATTTT; CDR3aa: CATSDSRIQDTQYF; abundance: -; v_gene: TRBV24-1; d_gene: -; j_gene: TRBJ2-3
CDR3nt: TGTGCCAGCAGTTTGTATACAGCGGCTCAGGACGAGCAGTACTTC; CDR3aa: CASSLYTAAQDEQYF; abundance: -; v_gene: TRBV27; d_gene: -; j_gene: TRBJ2-7
CDR3nt: TGTGCCAGCAGTTTTGGGACAGGGAGCACTGAAGCTTTCTTT; CDR3aa: CASSFGTGSTEAFF; abundance: -; v_gene: TRBV28; d_gene: TRBD1; j_gene: TRBJ1-1
CDR3nt: TGTGCCAGCCATCGGTCCGGCAATCAGCCCCAGCATTTT; CDR3aa: CASHRSGNQPQHF; abundance: -; v_gene: TRBV19; d_gene: -; j_gene: TRBJ1-5
CDR3nt: TGTGCCAGCAGCTGGGGGACTAGCGGGAGCGAGCAGTTCTTC; CDR3aa: CASSWGTSGSEQFF; abundance: -; v_gene: TRBV7-3; d_gene: TRBD2; j_gene: TRBJ2-1
CDR3nt: TGTGCCAGCAGTTGGGACAGGGATGGAAACACCATATATTTT; CDR3aa: CASSWDRDGNTIYF; abundance: -; v_gene: TRBV6-5; d_gene: TRBD1; j_gene: TRBJ1-3
CDR3nt: TGTGCCAGCAGCTTATTTCTGGACAGGGATCTGCTCTCTGGAAACACCATATATTTT; CDR3aa: CASSLFLDRDLLSGNTIYF; abundance: few; v_gene: TRBV7-9; d_gene: TRBD1; j_gene: TRBJ1-3
CDR3nt: TGTGCCAGCTCACCACCTAGCGGAGGCACCTACGAGCAGTACTTC; CDR3aa: CASSPPSGGTYEQYF; abundance: -; v_gene: TRBV18; d_gene: -; j_gene: TRBJ2-7
CDR3nt: TGTGCCAGCAGCCAAGCTAGCCTCAGCCAAGAGACCCAGTACTTC; CDR3aa: CASSQASLSQETQYF; abundance: -; v_gene: TRBV4-2; d_gene: -; j_gene: TRBJ2-5
CDR3nt: TGTGCCAGCAGCTTAGGGACATCTGGAAACACCATATATTTT; CDR3aa: CASSLGTSGNTIYF; abundance: few; v_gene: TRBV7-6; d_gene: -; j_gene: TRBJ1-3
CDR3nt: TGCGCCAGCAGCTTGACAACAGGCACTGAAGCTTTCTTT; CDR3aa: CASSLTTGTEAFF; abundance: once; v_gene: TRBV5-1; d_gene: -; j_gene: TRBJ1-1
CDR3nt: TGTGCCTGGAGCGCTCAGGGGATTCGGAATCAGCCCCAGCATTTT; CDR3aa: CAWSAQGIRNQPQHF; abundance: -; v_gene: TRBV30; d_gene: -; j_gene: TRBJ1-5
CDR3nt: TGCAGTGGATCCCGAGGGACAGGGGCTGGGGACACCTTC; CDR3aa: CSGSRGTGAGDTF; abundance: -; v_gene: TRBV20-1; d_gene: TRBD1; j_gene: TRBJ1-2
CDR3nt: TGTGCCAGCAGTCTTATGGGAGGGCCAGGCGGGGAGCTGTTTTTT; CDR3aa: CASSLMGGPGGELFF; abundance: few; v_gene: TRBV7-3; d_gene: TRBD2; j_gene: TRBJ2-2
CDR3nt: TGTGCCAGCAGCAACCCGGGACTAGCGTTACAAGAGACCCAGTACTTC; CDR3aa: CASSNPGLALQETQYF; abundance: -; v_gene: TRBV6-1; d_gene: TRBD2; j_gene: TRBJ2-5
CDR3nt: TGTGCCATCAGTGAAGGCGCTAACTATGGCTACACCTTC; CDR3aa: CAISEGANYGYTF; abundance: -; v_gene: TRBV10-3; d_gene: -; j_gene: TRBJ1-2